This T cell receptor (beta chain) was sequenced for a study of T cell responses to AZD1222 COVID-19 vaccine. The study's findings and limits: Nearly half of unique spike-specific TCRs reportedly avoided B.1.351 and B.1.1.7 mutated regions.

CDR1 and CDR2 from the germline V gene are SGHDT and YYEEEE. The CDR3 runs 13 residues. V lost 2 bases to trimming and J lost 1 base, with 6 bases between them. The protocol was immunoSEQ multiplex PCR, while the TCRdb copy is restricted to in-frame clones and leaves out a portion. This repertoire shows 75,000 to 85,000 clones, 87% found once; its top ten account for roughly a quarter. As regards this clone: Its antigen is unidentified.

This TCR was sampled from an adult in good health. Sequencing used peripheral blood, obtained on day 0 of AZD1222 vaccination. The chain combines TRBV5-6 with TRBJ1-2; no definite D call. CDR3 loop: CASSFPDNYGYTF. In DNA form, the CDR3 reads TGTGCCAGCAGCTTTCCTGATAACTATGGCTACACCTTC.